These T cell receptor beta chains were read from a single sample in a study of blood T cell repertoires in COVID-19. The method was immunoSEQ multiplex PCR; TCRdb's version includes in-frame clones alone and lacks a portion of them. The sample lists approximately 200,000 clones; around nine tenths were seen once. The sequenced material came from PBMCs or T cells enriched from blood (not recorded which). The receptors shown here come from a woman aged 25 to 45 who had been exposed to COVID-19. The CDR3 runs from the conserved cysteine through the conserved F or W. Each record gives: clone size, J gene, D gene, V gene, CDR3 protein, CDR3 DNA. The D gene is left open where the match is weak. Expanded clones get a size class; other rows say once, few or many, or leave the size out.

clone_size: NA
j_call: TRBJ2-1
d_call: NA
v_call: TRBV11-3
cdr3_aa: CASSLGLEGTYNEQFF
cdr3_nt: TGTGCCAGCAGCTTAGGGTTGGAGGGTACCTACAATGAGCAGTTCTTC

clone_size: NA
j_call: TRBJ2-7
d_call: NA
v_call: TRBV11-2
cdr3_aa: CASSLDSYRFVRYEQYF
cdr3_nt: TGTGCCAGCAGCTTAGATTCATATCGGTTTGTCCGATACGAGCAGTACTTC

clone_size: NA
j_call: TRBJ2-2
d_call: TRBD2
v_call: TRBV5-4
cdr3_aa: CASSYRTSGRFGELFF
cdr3_nt: TGTGCCAGCAGCTACAGGACTAGCGGGAGGTTCGGGGAGCTGTTTTTT

clone_size: NA
j_call: TRBJ2-7
d_call: TRBD1
v_call: TRBV15
cdr3_aa: CATSRDPGQGYEQYF
cdr3_nt: TGTGCCACCAGCAGAGATCCGGGACAGGGCTACGAGCAGTACTTC

clone_size: NA
j_call: TRBJ1-2
d_call: TRBD1
v_call: TRBV5-1
cdr3_aa: CASSSAGQNYGYTF
cdr3_nt: TGCGCCAGCAGCTCCGCGGGACAGAACTATGGCTACACCTTC

clone_size: once
j_call: TRBJ1-4
d_call: TRBD1
v_call: TRBV11-2
cdr3_aa: CASSLTGRSLTNEKLFF
cdr3_nt: TGTGCCAGCAGCTTGACAGGGAGAAGTTTAACTAATGAAAAACTGTTTTTT

clone_size: NA
j_call: TRBJ1-2
d_call: TRBD1
v_call: TRBV5-4
cdr3_aa: CASSSGGGYTF
cdr3_nt: TGTGCCAGCAGCTCAGGGGGTGGCTACACCTTC

clone_size: NA
j_call: TRBJ2-2
d_call: TRBD2
v_call: TRBV7-9
cdr3_aa: CASSPGLAVGELFF
cdr3_nt: TGTGCCAGCAGCCCGGGACTAGCGGTCGGGGAGCTGTTTTTT

clone_size: NA
j_call: TRBJ2-4
d_call: NA
v_call: TRBV5-5
cdr3_aa: CASSLVAVPYF
cdr3_nt: TGTGCCAGCAGCTTGGTAGCGGTCCCGTACTTC

clone_size: NA
j_call: TRBJ2-1
d_call: TRBD2
v_call: TRBV11-2
cdr3_aa: CASSVDGTSAFTNEQFF
cdr3_nt: TGTGCCAGCAGCGTTGATGGGACTAGCGCTTTCACAAATGAGCAGTTCTTC

clone_size: NA
j_call: TRBJ2-2
d_call: TRBD2
v_call: TRBV5-4
cdr3_aa: CASSFGSGKTGELFF
cdr3_nt: TGTGCCAGCAGCTTTGGTAGCGGGAAAACCGGGGAGCTGTTTTTT

clone_size: NA
j_call: TRBJ2-2
d_call: TRBD2
v_call: TRBV5-1
cdr3_aa: CASSLLADNTGELFF
cdr3_nt: TGCGCCAGCAGCTTACTAGCGGATAACACCGGGGAGCTGTTTTTT

clone_size: NA
j_call: TRBJ2-7
d_call: NA
v_call: TRBV19
cdr3_aa: CASSIESDYEQYF
cdr3_nt: TGTGCCAGTAGTATTGAGAGCGATTACGAGCAGTACTTC

clone_size: NA
j_call: TRBJ2-1
d_call: TRBD2
v_call: TRBV2
cdr3_aa: CASSGTSGRAWEQFF
cdr3_nt: TGTGCCAGCAGTGGGACTAGCGGGAGGGCATGGGAGCAGTTCTTC

clone_size: NA
j_call: TRBJ1-1
d_call: TRBD1
v_call: TRBV10-2
cdr3_aa: CASSERGAGTGAFF
cdr3_nt: TGCGCCAGCAGTGAGAGGGGCGCTGGGACAGGAGCTTTCTTT

clone_size: NA
j_call: TRBJ2-3
d_call: TRBD1
v_call: TRBV15
cdr3_aa: CATSRDVWRQGSTDTQYF
cdr3_nt: TGTGCCACCAGCAGAGATGTTTGGAGACAGGGTAGCACAGATACGCAGTATTTT

clone_size: NA
j_call: TRBJ2-1
d_call: NA
v_call: TRBV11-2
cdr3_aa: CASSLDLSTDEQFF
cdr3_nt: TGTGCCAGCAGCTTAGATTTGTCTACGGATGAGCAGTTCTTC

clone_size: NA
j_call: TRBJ1-4
d_call: TRBD1
v_call: TRBV5-4
cdr3_aa: CASSSRTGMNEKLFF
cdr3_nt: TGTGCCAGCAGCTCCCGGACAGGGATGAATGAAAAACTGTTTTTT

clone_size: NA
j_call: TRBJ2-7
d_call: NA
v_call: TRBV9
cdr3_aa: CASSVGGGEQYF
cdr3_nt: TGTGCCAGCAGCGTTGGGGGCGGCGAGCAGTACTTC

clone_size: NA
j_call: TRBJ2-5
d_call: TRBD2
v_call: TRBV12-3/TRBV12-4
cdr3_aa: CASSPSGGETQYF
cdr3_nt: TGTGCCAGCAGTCCTAGCGGGGGAGAGACCCAGTACTTC

clone_size: NA
j_call: TRBJ2-7
d_call: NA
v_call: TRBV4-1
cdr3_aa: CASSQEELGAYEQYF
cdr3_nt: TGCGCCAGCAGCCAAGAGGAGCTCGGGGCCTACGAGCAGTACTTC

clone_size: NA
j_call: TRBJ2-7
d_call: TRBD2
v_call: TRBV15
cdr3_aa: CATSLAGAYEQYF
cdr3_nt: TGTGCCACCAGCTTAGCGGGCGCCTACGAGCAGTACTTC

clone_size: NA
j_call: TRBJ2-1
d_call: NA
v_call: TRBV7-9
cdr3_aa: CASSLLGSSYNEQFF
cdr3_nt: TGTGCCAGCAGCTTATTAGGGAGCTCCTACAATGAGCAGTTCTTC

clone_size: NA
j_call: TRBJ2-7
d_call: NA
v_call: TRBV27
cdr3_aa: CASSYPDRPEQYF
cdr3_nt: TGTGCCAGCAGTTACCCCGACAGGCCCGAGCAGTACTTC

clone_size: NA
j_call: TRBJ1-3
d_call: NA
v_call: TRBV30
cdr3_aa: CAWSRLRTGVAGNTIYF
cdr3_nt: TGTGCCTGGTCCCGCCTGAGGACGGGGGTGGCTGGAAACACCATATATTTT

clone_size: NA
j_call: TRBJ1-2
d_call: NA
v_call: TRBV13
cdr3_aa: CASSGTGGAYGYTF
cdr3_nt: TGTGCCAGCAGCGGGACGGGGGGCGCGTATGGCTACACCTTC

clone_size: NA
j_call: TRBJ2-3
d_call: NA
v_call: TRBV19
cdr3_aa: CASSMKQGSTDTQYF
cdr3_nt: TGTGCCAGTAGTATGAAGCAGGGTAGCACAGATACGCAGTATTTT

clone_size: NA
j_call: TRBJ2-7
d_call: TRBD2
v_call: TRBV6-4
cdr3_aa: CASSDRPGGYEQYF
cdr3_nt: TGTGCCAGCAGTGATCGTCCGGGAGGGTACGAGCAGTACTTC

clone_size: NA
j_call: TRBJ2-5
d_call: TRBD1
v_call: TRBV30
cdr3_aa: CAWSEQGRIETQYF
cdr3_nt: TGTGCCTGGAGTGAACAGGGGAGAATTGAGACCCAGTACTTC

clone_size: NA
j_call: TRBJ2-5
d_call: NA
v_call: TRBV30
cdr3_aa: CAWSVVSRKETQYF
cdr3_nt: TGTGCCTGGAGTGTAGTCAGCAGGAAGGAGACCCAGTACTTC

clone_size: NA
j_call: TRBJ2-7
d_call: TRBD1
v_call: TRBV5-4
cdr3_aa: CASSLGPNRGRDEQYF
cdr3_nt: TGTGCCAGCAGCTTGGGGCCAAACAGGGGGCGGGACGAGCAGTACTTC

clone_size: NA
j_call: TRBJ2-7
d_call: NA
v_call: TRBV4-2
cdr3_aa: CASSQASSRSYEQYF
cdr3_nt: TGTGCCAGCAGCCAAGCGAGTAGTCGCTCCTACGAGCAGTACTTC

clone_size: NA
j_call: TRBJ2-1
d_call: TRBD2
v_call: TRBV2
cdr3_aa: CASSVRGLAGVGEQFF
cdr3_nt: TGTGCCAGCAGTGTTAGAGGACTAGCGGGAGTTGGTGAGCAGTTCTTC

clone_size: once
j_call: TRBJ1-1
d_call: NA
v_call: TRBV19
cdr3_aa: CASSQNTEAFF
cdr3_nt: TGTGCCAGTAGCCAAAACACTGAAGCTTTCTTT

clone_size: NA
j_call: TRBJ2-7
d_call: TRBD1
v_call: TRBV6-5
cdr3_aa: CASSGQGTYEQYF
cdr3_nt: TGTGCCAGCAGCGGACAGGGGACCTACGAGCAGTACTTC

clone_size: NA
j_call: TRBJ2-7
d_call: TRBD2
v_call: TRBV7-9
cdr3_aa: CASSHTPTSGSGEQYF
cdr3_nt: TGTGCCAGCAGCCACACCCCGACTAGCGGGAGTGGCGAGCAGTACTTC

clone_size: NA
j_call: TRBJ2-7
d_call: TRBD1
v_call: TRBV27
cdr3_aa: CASSFRQGSYEQYF
cdr3_nt: TGTGCCAGCAGTTTCCGACAGGGATCCTACGAGCAGTACTTC

clone_size: few
j_call: TRBJ1-6
d_call: TRBD1
v_call: TRBV30
cdr3_aa: CALDRGRRDSPLHF
cdr3_nt: TGTGCCTTGGACAGGGGGCGCCGGGATTCACCCCTCCACTTT

clone_size: NA
j_call: TRBJ2-1
d_call: TRBD2
v_call: TRBV11-3
cdr3_aa: CASSLAGGPSNEQFF
cdr3_nt: TGTGCCAGCAGCCTAGCGGGAGGGCCCTCAAATGAGCAGTTCTTC

clone_size: NA
j_call: TRBJ2-3
d_call: NA
v_call: TRBV6-5
cdr3_aa: CASSPARATDTQYF
cdr3_nt: TGTGCCAGCAGTCCTGCGAGGGCAACAGATACGCAGTATTTT

clone_size: NA
j_call: TRBJ2-4
d_call: NA
v_call: TRBV4-1
cdr3_aa: CASSQESTVILAKNIQYF
cdr3_nt: TGCGCCAGCAGCCAAGAATCTACAGTTATATTAGCCAAAAACATTCAGTACTTC

clone_size: NA
j_call: TRBJ2-3
d_call: NA
v_call: TRBV19
cdr3_aa: CASSIQAAADTQYF
cdr3_nt: TGTGCCAGTAGTATACAGGCAGCTGCGGATACGCAGTATTTT

clone_size: NA
j_call: TRBJ1-2
d_call: NA
v_call: TRBV27
cdr3_aa: CASSRGAKGFNYGYTF
cdr3_nt: TGTGCCAGCAGTCGGGGAGCGAAGGGTTTTAACTATGGCTACACCTTC

clone_size: NA
j_call: TRBJ2-1
d_call: TRBD1
v_call: TRBV11-2
cdr3_aa: CASTQQGGNEQFF
cdr3_nt: TGTGCCAGCACCCAACAGGGGGGCAATGAGCAGTTCTTC

clone_size: NA
j_call: TRBJ1-1
d_call: TRBD1
v_call: TRBV5-1
cdr3_aa: CASRPGQLNTEAFF
cdr3_nt: TGCGCCAGCAGACCGGGACAGTTGAACACTGAAGCTTTCTTT

clone_size: NA
j_call: TRBJ2-1
d_call: NA
v_call: TRBV6-6
cdr3_aa: CASSYWSGPIPNEQFF
cdr3_nt: TGTGCCAGCAGTTACTGGTCAGGGCCCATCCCCAATGAGCAGTTCTTC

clone_size: NA
j_call: TRBJ2-6
d_call: TRBD1
v_call: TRBV4-1
cdr3_aa: CATADRGSGANVLTF
cdr3_nt: TGCGCCACCGCCGACAGGGGCTCTGGGGCCAACGTCCTGACTTTC

clone_size: NA
j_call: TRBJ2-7
d_call: NA
v_call: TRBV11-2
cdr3_aa: CASTRTQGDSPYEQYF
cdr3_nt: TGTGCCAGCACCCGTACTCAAGGGGACTCGCCCTACGAGCAGTACTTC

clone_size: NA
j_call: TRBJ2-1
d_call: NA
v_call: TRBV5-1
cdr3_aa: CASSLGGTASYNEQFF
cdr3_nt: TGCGCCAGCAGCTTGGGCGGGACAGCCAGCTACAATGAGCAGTTCTTC

clone_size: NA
j_call: TRBJ2-1
d_call: NA
v_call: TRBV11-3
cdr3_aa: CASSLGRVSYNEQFF
cdr3_nt: TGTGCCAGCAGCTTAGGACGGGTCTCCTACAATGAGCAGTTCTTC